The source of this T cell receptor beta chain is a study of blood T cells in healthy people across ages. Study-level results: Unknown CMV status may confound age-related changes in expanded clones.

Germline assignment: CDR1 SGHAT and CDR2 FQNNGV. V was pared by 2 bases and J by 6 bases, with 11 bases between. The CDR3 is 15 amino acids. Alongside a J-beta primer mix, a sample-barcoded 5' primer served in a second PCR lasting about 7 to 11 cycles. TCRdb called the 5' RACE reads again in MiXCR, with one record for every CDR3 protein. The data contain 720,000 or so distinct CDR3 sequences, 40% to 45% of them singletons. About this clonotype: Its cognate antigen is unknown.

The material sequenced was blood. This TCR was sampled from a man at least 80 years old in good health. V usage is TRBV11-2 and J usage is TRBJ1-6, with a weak D call TRBD1 (5 bases). CDR3 amino acids: CASSLSPGLNSPLHF. CDR3 in DNA: TGTGCCAGCAGCTTAAGCCCAGGGCTTAATTCACCCCTCCACTTT.